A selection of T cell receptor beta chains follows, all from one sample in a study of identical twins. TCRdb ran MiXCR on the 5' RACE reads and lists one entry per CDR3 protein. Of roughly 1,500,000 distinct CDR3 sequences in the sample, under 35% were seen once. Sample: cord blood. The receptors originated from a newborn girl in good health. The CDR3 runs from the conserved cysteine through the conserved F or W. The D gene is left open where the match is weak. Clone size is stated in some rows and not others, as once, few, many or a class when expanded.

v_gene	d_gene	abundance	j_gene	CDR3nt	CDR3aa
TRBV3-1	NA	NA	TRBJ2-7	TGTGCCAGCAGCGGGCGAGGCGGTGTCGGATTGAGCTCCTACAATGAGCAGTACTTC	CASSGRGGVGLSSYNEQYF
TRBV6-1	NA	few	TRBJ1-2	TGTGCCAGCAGTGACATTTCAGGGGACTATGGCTACACCTTC	CASSDISGDYGYTF
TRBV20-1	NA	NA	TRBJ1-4	TGCAGTGCTAGGGGGACGGGCCCCTGGGTTGAAAAACTGTTTTTT	CSARGTGPWVEKLFF
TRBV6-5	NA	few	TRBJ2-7	TGTGCCAGCAGTTACGAGGGAACCGACTACGAGCAGTACTTC	CASSYEGTDYEQYF
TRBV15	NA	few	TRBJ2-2	TGTGCCACCAGCCTCTCTGAACTCAACACCGGGGAGCTGTTTTTT	CATSLSELNTGELFF
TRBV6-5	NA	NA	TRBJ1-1	TGTGCCAGCAGTTTCACCTCCAGGATCCGGGACACTGAAGCTTTCTTT	CASSFTSRIRDTEAFF
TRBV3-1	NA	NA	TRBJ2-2	TGTGCCAGCAGCCAATTCCCCGAGGGCGGGGAGCTGTTTTTT	CASSQFPEGGELFF
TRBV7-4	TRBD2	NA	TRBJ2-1	TGTGCCAGCAGCTCAATGCGGGGGACTAGCGAAACATCTTACGAGCAGTTCTTC	CASSSMRGTSETSYEQFF
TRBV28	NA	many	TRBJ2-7	TGTGCCAGCAGTTACCAGGGGTCCTACGAGCAGTACTTC	CASSYQGSYEQYF
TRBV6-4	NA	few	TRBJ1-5	TGTGCCAGCAGTGACGCAGTTCCCCAGCCCCAGCATTTT	CASSDAVPQPQHF
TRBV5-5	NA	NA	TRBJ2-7	TGTGCCAGCAGCCCCAATCTCCTACAGGGGCAGTACTTC	CASSPNLLQGQYF
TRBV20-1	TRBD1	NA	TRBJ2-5	TGCAGTGCTAGGGGGGGACAGGTCGTTGAGACCCAGTACTTC	CSARGGQVVETQYF
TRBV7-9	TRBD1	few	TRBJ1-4	TGTGCCAGCAGCAACCGGAAGACCAGGGACAGGGGAGCTAATGAAAAACTGTTTTTT	CASSNRKTRDRGANEKLFF
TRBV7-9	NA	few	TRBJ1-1	TGTGCCAGCGGAGGGGCTGAAGCTTTCTTT	CASGGAEAFF
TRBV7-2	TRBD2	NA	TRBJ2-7	TGTGCCAGCAGATTTCGGGGCGGGGGAAATTACAATGAGCAGTACTTC	CASRFRGGGNYNEQYF
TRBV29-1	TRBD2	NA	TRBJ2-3	TGCAGCGTAGCTAGCGGTGCTAGCACAGATACGCAGTATTTT	CSVASGASTDTQYF
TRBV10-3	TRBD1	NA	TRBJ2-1	TGTGCCATACAGGGGCCCTACAATGAGCAGTTCTTC	CAIQGPYNEQFF
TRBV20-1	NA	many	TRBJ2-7	TGCAGTGCTGACCCTATTTTCGACTCTATGATTAACGAGCAGTACTTC	CSADPIFDSMINEQYF
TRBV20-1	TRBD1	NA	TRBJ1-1	TGCAGTGCTAGAGCCCCACGACAGGGGGCGAACACTGAAGCTTTCTTT	CSARAPRQGANTEAFF
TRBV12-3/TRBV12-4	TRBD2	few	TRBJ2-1	TGTGCCAGCAGCTCGACTAGCCAGTACAATGAGCAGTTCTTC	CASSSTSQYNEQFF
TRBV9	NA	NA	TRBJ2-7	TGTGCCAGCACTGCCGGACACAGCTCCTACGAGCAGTACTTC	CASTAGHSSYEQYF
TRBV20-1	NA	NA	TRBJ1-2	TGCAGTGCTAGGGGGAGCACCGTTAACTATGGCTACACCTTC	CSARGSTVNYGYTF
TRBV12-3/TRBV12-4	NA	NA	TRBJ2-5	TGTGCCAGTCTGGGGAGGCAATGGGAAGAGACCCACTACTTC	CASLGRQWEETHYF
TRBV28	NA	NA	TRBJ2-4	TGTGCCAGCAGTTTCACAGGCCTTACCTACGAGGAGTACTTC	CASSFTGLTYEEYF
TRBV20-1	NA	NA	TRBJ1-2	TGCAGTGCTAAACGGCCGAACTATGGCTACACCTTC	CSAKRPNYGYTF
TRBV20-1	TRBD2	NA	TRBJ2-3	TGCAGTGCTAGCAATCCGGGACTAGCGGACCCCACAGATACGCAGTATTTT	CSASNPGLADPTDTQYF
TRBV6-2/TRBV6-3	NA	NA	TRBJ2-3	TGTGCCAGCAGTTATCGAAGGAAGGATACGCAGTATTTT	CASSYRRKDTQYF
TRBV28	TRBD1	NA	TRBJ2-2	TGTGCCAGCAGTACCGGGACAGGGGTAACCGGGGAGCTGTTTTTT	CASSTGTGVTGELFF
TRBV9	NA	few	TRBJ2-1	TGTGCCAGCAGCGTAGGTGGGAGGAGTGAGCAGTTCTTC	CASSVGGRSEQFF
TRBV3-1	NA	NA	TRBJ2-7	TGTGCCAGCAGCCAAGATCAAGGGAGCGAGCAGTACTTC	CASSQDQGSEQYF
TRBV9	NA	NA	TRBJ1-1	TGTGCCAGCAGCGTAGGGGGTACGAGCACTGAAGCTTTCTTT	CASSVGGTSTEAFF
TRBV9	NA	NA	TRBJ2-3	TGTGCCAGCACCAGCGGGCTAAGCACAGATACGCAGTATTTT	CASTSGLSTDTQYF
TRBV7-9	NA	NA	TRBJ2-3	TGTGCCAGCAGCTTAGAAGGGAACCCAGATACGCAGTATTTT	CASSLEGNPDTQYF
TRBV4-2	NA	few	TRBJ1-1	TGTGCCAGCAGCCAAGATCGGGGTGAGAACACTGAAGCTTTCTTT	CASSQDRGENTEAFF
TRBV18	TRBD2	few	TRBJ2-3	TGTGCCAGCTCACCAACGACTAGCGGGTCAGATACGCAGTATTTT	CASSPTTSGSDTQYF
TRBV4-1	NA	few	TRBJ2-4	TGCGCCAGCAGCCAAGAGATATTAGCCAAAAACATTCAGTACTTC	CASSQEILAKNIQYF
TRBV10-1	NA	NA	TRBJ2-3	TGCGCCAGCAGTGATGTGGAGGGCACAGATACGCAGTATTTT	CASSDVEGTDTQYF
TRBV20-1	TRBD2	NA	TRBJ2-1	TGCAGTGCTAGAGCGGGCGCGGGAGGGCCCTACTATGAGCAGTTCTTC	CSARAGAGGPYYEQFF
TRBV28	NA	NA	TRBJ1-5	TGTGCCAGCAGCCCCCGGGCACTCGCTCTTAGCAATCAGCCCCAGCATTTT	CASSPRALALSNQPQHF
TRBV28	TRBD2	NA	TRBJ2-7	TGTGCCAGCAGTTTATTTGCGGGAGGGGGCGAGCAGTACTTC	CASSLFAGGGEQYF
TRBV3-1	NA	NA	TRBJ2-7	TGTGCCAGCAGCCATAGGTCCGGCTACGAGCAGTACTTC	CASSHRSGYEQYF
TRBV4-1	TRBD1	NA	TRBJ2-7	TGCGCCAGCAGCCAAGGTCACAGGGGAAGGGCCTACGAGCAGTACTTC	CASSQGHRGRAYEQYF
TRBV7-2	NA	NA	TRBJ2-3	TGTGCCAACGGGAACTCAGGGGGGAACACAGATACGCAGTATTTT	CANGNSGGNTDTQYF
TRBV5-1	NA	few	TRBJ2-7	TGCGCCAGCAGCTTGCATCCTGACAGATTCTACGAGCAGTACTTC	CASSLHPDRFYEQYF
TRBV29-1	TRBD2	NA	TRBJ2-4	TGCAGCGTTGTGGATAGCGGGAGGCCCGGTGAAGGGCAGTACTTC	CSVVDSGRPGEGQYF
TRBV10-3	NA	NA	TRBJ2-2	TGTGCCACGGCCGGGGGGCAAACCGGGGAGCTGTTTTTT	CATAGGQTGELFF